Shown below are 4 T cell receptor beta chains from a single sample sequenced in a study of beta chain features in type 1 diabetes. cDNA synthesis used the whole RNA isolate, giving expressed TCRB sequences. The data were produced by immunoSEQ multiplex PCR, yet TCRdb's version contains in-frame clones alone and is incomplete. Counted here are roughly 290,000 clones, approximately 8% occurring once; the ten biggest clones make up over 0.8%. Sample: central memory CD4+ T cells from blood. Receptors originate from a woman aged 18 to 35 in good health.

This clone was recorded at least ten times. The sample contains more than one DNA sequence encoding this CDR3. V usage is TRBV5-6 and J usage is TRBJ2-7; 7 nucleotides line up with TRBD1. CDR1 and CDR2 (germline): SGHDT, YYEEEE. The CDR3 is made up of 14 amino acids. With V trimmed by 3 bases and J by 1 base, 4 bases remained unmatched. The CDR3, as DNA: TGTGCCAGCAGCTCCCGGGACAGATCCTACGAGCAGTACGTC. Residues: CASSSRDRSYEQYV.

This clone has more than one count but fewer than ten. For the CDR3, the DNA is TGTGCCAGCAGTTCCCCCCGGATCCCAAAGCGGGGAAACACCATATATTTT. Encoded protein: CASSSPRIPKRGNTIYF. The gene calls are TRBV28 and TRBJ1-3; no clear D gene. Germline lookup yields CDR1 MDHEN and CDR2 SYDVKM. CDR3 length equals 17 residues. V was cut by 4 bases and J by 4 bases, with 20 bases left in between. Full variable domain (missing parts from reference TRBV28 and TRBJ1-3): DVKVTQSSRYLVKRTGEKVFLECVQDMDHENMFWYRQDPGLGLRLIYFSYDVKMKEKGDIPEGYSVSREKKERFSLILESASTNQTSMYLCASSSPRIPKRGNTIYFGEGSWLTVV.

This clone has only a few counts. The chain has TRBV19 and TRBJ1-6, with unresolved D. V was cut by 5 bases and J by 10 bases, with 9 bases left in between. The germline V gene has CDR1 LNHDA and CDR2 SQIVND (reference sequence). This CDR3 is 12 amino acids long. The chain's CDR3 is CASSPHLSPLHF. DNA for the CDR3: TGTGCCAGTAGTCCCCACCTCTCACCCCTCCACTTT. Full variable domain (remainder filled in from reference TRBV19 and TRBJ1-6): DGGITQSPKYLFRKEGQNVTLSCEQNLNHDAMYWYRQDPGQGLRLIYYSQIVNDFQKGDIAEGYSVSREKKESFPLTVTSAQKNPTAFYLCASSPHLSPLHFGNGTRLTVT.

This clone was observed at least ten times. The chain carries TRBV28 and TRBJ2-2; 8 bases agree with TRBD1. V shed 7 bases and J 9 bases; nucleotides not matched to a gene: 10. CDR1 and CDR2 from the germline V gene are MDHEN and SYDVKM. This CDR3 has 14 residues. In nucleotides, the CDR3 is TGTGCCAGCATGACAGGGGATGGGAGACGGGAGCTGTTTTTT. Protein: CASMTGDGRRELFF.